The 19 T cell receptor beta chains listed next were all sequenced from one sample in a study of OX40 agonist ivuxolimab in advanced cancers. Generated by immunoSEQ multiplex PCR, the TCRdb table keeps only in-frame clones and is missing some. The table records fewer than 50,000 clones, 70% to 90% of them present only once. The sample here was CD4+ or CD8+ T cells sorted from blood, taken in a trial of the OX40 agonist ivuxolimab. These receptors were collected from an adult with an advanced solid tumor such as melanoma, head and neck, liver or kidney cancer.

V and J are TRBV29-1 and TRBJ1-2; no clear D gene. Germline loops: CDR1 SQVTM, CDR2 ANQGSEA. V lost 3 bases and J lost 4, with 9 bases in between. This CDR3 comprises 12 residues. The CDR3 region is CSVDGGSYGYTF. Here the CDR3 DNA reads TGCAGCGTTGATGGCGGATCCTATGGCTACACCTTC.

The V call is TRBV4-1, the J call TRBJ2-3, with TRBD2 matching over 12 bases. Germline V gene lookup returns CDR1 MGHRA and CDR2 YSYEKL. V trimming: 0 bases; J trimming: 3 bases; junction bases outside the gene matches: 7. The CDR3 runs to 18 residues. In nucleotides, the CDR3 is TGCGCCAGCAGCCAAGATTTAACTAGCGGGGGGAGAACAGATACGCAGTATTTT. Translated, it gives CASSQDLTSGGRTDTQYF.

The CDR3 DNA follows: TGCAGTGGAGAGACAGCCTACGAGCAGTACTTC. Translation gives CSGETAYEQYF. V gene TRBV20-1 combines with J gene TRBJ2-7, with D possibly being TRBD1 (5 bases). The germline V gene encodes CDR1 DFQATT and CDR2 SNEGSKA (reference sequence). Trimming cost V 7 bases and J 2 bases, with 9 bases left between them. The CDR3 loop spans 11 amino acids.

This clone was recorded once. The chain is built from TRBV30 and TRBJ1-1; 7 nucleotides line up with TRBD1. CDR3 length: 13 residues. Unmatched junction bases numbered 6, after V lost 5 bases and J lost 3 bases. CDR1 is GTSNPN and CDR2 is SVGIG in the germline V gene (reference sequence). The CDR3 loop is CAWCRGVDTEAFF. The CDR3 DNA follows: TGTGCCTGGTGCAGGGGGGTGGACACTGAAGCTTTCTTT.

CDR3 sequence: CASSFGQGLNQPQHF. As DNA, the CDR3 is TGTGCCAGCAGCTTTGGACAGGGGCTAAATCAGCCCCAGCATTTT. This rearrangement joins TRBV5-4 to TRBJ1-5, with 9 bases lining up with TRBD1. With 2 bases clipped from V and 4 bases from J, the junction kept 4 bases outside the gene matches. CDR3 length equals 15 residues. Germline CDR1 reads SGHNT; CDR2 reads YYREEE (reference sequence).

The chain combines TRBV6-5 with TRBJ1-5; TRBD1 is a possible D gene (6 bases). Trimming removed 0 bases at V and 3 bases at J, with 9 bases between. Germline CDR1 MNHEY, CDR2 SVGAGI. CDR3 size: 15 residues. In DNA form, the CDR3 reads TGTGCCAGCAGTTACTCTCCAGGGGTCAATCAGCCCCAGCATTTT. This encodes CASSYSPGVNQPQHF.

In this sample, this clone turned up once. The chain recombines TRBV5-5 with TRBJ2-2; a weak D match, TRBD1 (7 bases). Germline V gene data show CDR1 as SGHKS and CDR2 as YYEKEE (reference sequence). The germline V and J ends were trimmed by 4 bases and 3 bases, with 16 bases remaining between them. The CDR3 covers 16 residues. CDR3 sequence (DNA): TGTGCCAGCAGCCCTCAGGGGGGCCCCGACACCGGGGAGCTGTTTTTT. Protein sequence: CASSPQGGPDTGELFF.

J is TRBJ1-6 and V is TRBV7-6; a possible D gene is TRBD1 (6 bases). V shed 5 bases and J shed 7 bases, with 12 bases lying between them. There are 14 residues in the CDR3. Germline CDR1 reads SGHVS; CDR2 reads FNYEAQ. The DNA of the CDR3 is TGTGCCAGCAGCCTCGGGACACGCAATTCACCCCTCCACTTT. It specifies CASSLGTRNSPLHF.

This clone turned up a few times. The chain joins TRBV2 to TRBJ1-5; no reliable D call. V was trimmed by 4 bases and J by 7 bases, leaving 14 bases between them. The germline gives CDR1 SNHLY, CDR2 FYNNEI. CDR3 length equals 14 residues. The chain's CDR3 is CASSGTAGGQPQHF. The CDR3 DNA reads as TGTGCCAGCAGTGGAACGGCGGGCGGGCAGCCCCAGCATTTT.

The chain employs TRBV6-5 and TRBJ2-7; no firm D call. The CDR3 length is 14 residues. V lost 5 bases and J 6 bases, leaving 17 bases between the germline ends. From germline, CDR1 is MNHEY and CDR2 SVGAGI. Here the CDR3 reads CASSPYGPPSEQYF. The CDR3 nucleotides are TGTGCCAGCAGTCCATACGGACCGCCGTCCGAGCAGTACTTC.

The CDR3 region has the DNA TGTGCCAGCAGCCAAGGGGTGGGGGAAGAGACCCAGTACTTC. Its translation: CASSQGVGEETQYF. The rearrangement joins TRBV9 to TRBJ2-5; D is perhaps TRBD1 or TRBD2 (5 bases each). This CDR3 has 14 residues. Germline V gene lookup returns CDR1 SGDLS and CDR2 YYNGEE. The V and J ends lost 4 bases and 3 bases respectively, with 13 bases between them.

The V call is TRBV19, the J call TRBJ1-5, with TRBD1 matching 7 bases. Germline loops: CDR1 LNHDA, CDR2 SQIVND (reference sequence). This CDR3 spans 13 amino acids. J was trimmed by 7 bases and V by 7 bases; bases with no gene match: 7. CDR3 protein: CASTLTGWQPQHF. The CDR3 DNA is TGTGCCAGTACCCTGACAGGGTGGCAGCCCCAGCATTTT.

The chain uses TRBV6-5 and TRBJ2-1; no definite D call. The CDR3 sequence is 12 residues long. Per the germline V gene, CDR1 is MNHEY and CDR2 is SVGAGI. V lost 6 bases and J 7 bases, leaving 10 bases between the germline ends. The CDR3 DNA sequence: TGTGCCAGCAGCGCCGTCGGAAATGAGCAGTTCTTC. It is translated as CASSAVGNEQFF.

This chain joins TRBV9 and TRBJ2-1; TRBD2 might be the D (5 bases). Germline lookup yields CDR1 SGDLS and CDR2 YYNGEE. The length of the CDR3 is 13 residues. V gave up 0 bases and J gave up 9 bases, with 10 bases separating them. CDR3 amino acids: CASSVADGLEQFF. The CDR3 coding sequence is TGTGCCAGCAGCGTAGCCGATGGACTTGAGCAGTTCTTC.

This chain joins TRBV9 and TRBJ2-2; D gene unclear. This CDR3 has 14 amino acids. CDR1 is SGDLS, CDR2 YYNGEE, per germline. V dropped 0 bases and J dropped 6 bases, with 9 bases sitting between them. The CDR3 nucleotides read TGTGCCAGCAGCGTAGCTTCGGGCTCCGGGGAGCTGTTTTTT. This sequence encodes CASSVASGSGELFF.

The chain recombines TRBV4-3 with TRBJ1-5; 10 bases map to TRBD1. Germline assignment: CDR1 LGHNA and CDR2 YSLEER. The CDR3 sequence is 16 residues long. J gave up 6 bases and V 2 bases, and 7 bases lay outside the gene matches. The CDR3 DNA reads as TGCGCCAGCAGCCAATCTCGACAGGGGGCGAGTCAGCCCCAGCATTTT. Amino acids: CASSQSRQGASQPQHF.

The chain is built from TRBV7-9 and TRBJ2-2; D is unclear. CDR3 length equals 15 residues. The germline V gene has CDR1 SEHNR and CDR2 FQNEAQ (reference sequence). V lost 5 bases to trimming and J lost 1 base, with 11 bases between them. The CDR3 coding sequence is TGTGCCAGCAGCAAGGTAACAGAGAACACCGGGGAGCTGTTTTTT. It yields the protein CASSKVTENTGELFF.

The chain couples TRBV6-1 to TRBJ1-2, with D tentatively TRBD1 (6 bases). Trimming left V 7 bases short and J 8 bases short, with 17 bases between. This CDR3 contains 13 residues. Germline assignment: CDR1 MNHNS and CDR2 SASEGT. CDR3 coding DNA: TGTGCCAGCAATTCTGGGGCAGGGGAAGGCTACACCTTC. Translation: CASNSGAGEGYTF.

This clone occurred a few times. This chain uses TRBV19 with TRBJ1-5; D is unclear. This CDR3 comprises 13 residues. V lost 3 bases, J lost 3 bases, and 6 bases lay in between. Germline-derived CDR1 and CDR2 are LNHDA and SQIVND (reference sequence). CDR3 DNA: TGTGCCAGTAGTATGACGTACAATCAGCCCCAGCATTTT. Amino acids: CASSMTYNQPQHF.